This entry lists 24 T cell receptor beta chains sequenced from one sample in a study of shared clonotypes between healthy human individuals. Using immunoSEQ multiplex PCR, the repertoire was profiled, and TCRdb retains in-frame clones only, with some absent. The sample records about 1.1 million clones, 60% to 85% being singletons. Input material: memory CD4+ T cells from PBMCs. Subset here: CD45RA-negative fraction. The origin of the receptors is a man younger than 35 in good health. Some clones in this sample may be carry-over from other donors' samples.

This clone was seen more than once but under ten times. The V call is TRBV29-1, the J call TRBJ2-2; 10 nucleotides agree with TRBD2. CDR1 and CDR2 (germline): SQVTM, ANQGSEA. The CDR3 contains 14 residues. V dropped 7 bases and J dropped 6; count of bases not matched to a gene: 8. The CDR3 sequence: CSAGTSGTAGELFF. CDR3 bases: TGCAGCGCGGGCACTAGCGGGACCGCCGGGGAGCTGTTTTTT.

The chain employs TRBV6-6 and TRBJ2-1; tentatively, D is TRBD1 or TRBD2 (5 bases each). The CDR3 length is 12 residues. Trimming cost V 6 bases and J 10 bases, with 13 bases left between them. Germline CDR1 is MNHNY and CDR2 is SVGAGI (reference sequence). DNA of the CDR3: TGTGCCAGCAGCCGTCGAGGGGACGAGCAGTTCTTC. This sequence encodes CASSRRGDEQFF.

The chain has TRBV11-2 and TRBJ2-3, with TRBD2 identical over 13 bases. The V gene's germline CDR1 is SGHAT and CDR2 FQNNGV. Germline trimming cut 5 bases from V and 1 base from J; bases unmatched to any gene: 9. This CDR3 is 18 amino acids long. The CDR3 protein is CASSPRTSGSLGTDTQYF. The DNA of the CDR3 is TGTGCCAGCAGCCCCCGGACTAGCGGGAGTCTGGGCACAGATACGCAGTATTTT.

V is TRBV7-2 and J is TRBJ2-3; unclear D gene. CDR3 length: 13 amino acids. The germline CDR1 and CDR2 sequences are SGHTA and FQGNSA. V was shortened by 2 bases and J by 3 bases, with 6 bases between the two germline ends. CDR3 sequence (DNA): TGTGCCAGCAGCTTAAGTACGACAGATACGCAGTATTTT. Translation: CASSLSTTDTQYF.

The chain is built from TRBV11-3 and TRBJ2-2; TRBD2 is a possible D gene (5 bases). This CDR3 has 16 amino acids. The germline gives CDR1 SGHNT, CDR2 YENEEA. Trimming cost V 5 bases and J 0 bases, with 13 bases left between them. CDR3 region: CASSPEGLANTGELFF. CDR3 nucleotide sequence: TGTGCCAGCAGCCCCGAGGGCCTCGCGAACACCGGGGAGCTGTTTTTT. The full variable domain, rest sourced from reference TRBV11-3 and TRBJ2-2, is EAGVVQSPRYKIIEKKQPVAFWCNPISGHNTLYWYLQNLGQGPELLIRYENEEAVDDSQLPKDRFSAERLKGVDSTLKIQPAELGDSAVYLCASSPEGLANTGELFFGEGSRLTVL.

This clone was seen only a few times. The chain couples TRBV19 to TRBJ2-1; TRBD2 aligns across 8 bases. This CDR3 has 17 residues. The ends lost 4 bases at V and 6 bases at J; junction bases unmatched: 14. Germline CDR1 LNHDA, CDR2 SQIVND (reference sequence). The CDR3 spells CASSNLPGTRPTNEQFF. In DNA, the CDR3 is TGTGCCAGTAGTAACTTGCCTGGGACTAGACCGACCAATGAGCAGTTCTTC.

This clone was found a few times. The gene calls are TRBV7-9 and TRBJ2-7; D may be TRBD1 (6 bases). The CDR3 is made up of 14 amino acids. Trimming left V 2 bases short and J 2 bases short, with 10 bases between. Germline loops: CDR1 SEHNR, CDR2 FQNEAQ (reference sequence). CDR3 residues: CASSLYRATYEQYF. The CDR3, as DNA: TGTGCCAGCAGCTTATACAGGGCCACCTACGAGCAGTACTTC.

The chain is built from TRBV27 and TRBJ1-2; TRBD1 matches 8 bases. CDR1 and CDR2 (germline): MNHEY, SMNVEV (reference sequence). CDR3 length: 14 amino acids. The V segment lost 2 bases and the J segment 4 bases; nucleotides outside the gene matches: 3. DNA for the CDR3: TGTGCCAGCAGTTTAGCAGGGGGCGTCTATGGCTACACCTTC. Its protein product is CASSLAGGVYGYTF.

CDR3 DNA sequence: TGTGCCAGCAACCGACAGGGGAGGGACACAGATACGCAGTATTTT. It specifies CASNRQGRDTDTQYF. V gene TRBV9 combines with J gene TRBJ2-3; a possible D gene is TRBD1 (8 bases). V was trimmed by 6 bases and J by 2 bases, leaving 16 bases between them. The CDR3 is made up of 15 amino acids. In germline, CDR1 is SGDLS, CDR2 YYNGEE.

This clone was counted only a few times. This chain uses TRBV18 with TRBJ2-1; unclear D gene. This CDR3 region has 15 residues. V lost 5 bases and J lost 0, with 11 bases in between. Germline V gives CDR1 KGHSH, CDR2 LQKENI. CDR3 nucleotides: TGTGCCAGCTCAGAGGTAGGAGCCTCCTACAATGAGCAGTTCTTC. This codes for CASSEVGASYNEQFF.

V and J are TRBV6-1 and TRBJ2-5; D gene unclear. This CDR3 has 13 amino acids. Between the trimmed V and J ends, which lost 6 bases and 2 bases, there was a span of 10 bases. CDR1 is MNHNS, CDR2 SASEGT, per germline. As DNA, the CDR3 is TGTGCCAGCAGAGGGCGAGCACAAGAGACCCAGTACTTC. This codes for CASRGRAQETQYF.

V and J are TRBV7-2 and TRBJ1-5, with D hard to call. The V gene lost 5 bases and the J gene lost 4 bases, with 9 bases spanning the gap. Germline CDR1 SGHTA, CDR2 FQGNSA. The CDR3 sequence is 13 residues long. The CDR3 protein is CASSVRGNQPQHF. Here the CDR3 DNA reads TGTGCCAGCAGCGTAAGAGGAAATCAGCCCCAGCATTTT.

This clone was observed at least ten times. The CDR3: CASSGPGTSGGSYEQYF. The CDR3 DNA reads as TGTGCCAGCAGTGGGCCGGGGACTAGCGGGGGCTCCTACGAGCAGTACTTC. This chain uses TRBV2 with TRBJ2-7; 14 bases line up with TRBD2. The CDR3 runs 17 residues. The germline V gene encodes CDR1 SNHLY and CDR2 FYNNEI. J gave up 0 bases and V 4 bases, and 5 bases lay outside the gene matches. Drawing the rest from reference TRBV2 and TRBJ2-7, the complete variable domain is EPEVTQTPSHQVTQMGQEVILRCVPISNHLYFYWYRQILGQKVEFLVSFYNNEISEKSEIFDDQFSVERPDGSNFTLKIRSTKLEDSAMYFCASSGPGTSGGSYEQYFGPGTRLTVT.

J is TRBJ1-4 and V is TRBV18; D not resolved. The CDR3 spans 15 residues. Germline CDR1 is KGHSH and CDR2 is LQKENI. The V and J ends lost 3 bases and 1 base respectively, with 9 bases between them. CDR3 sequence reads: CASSPSLGTNEKLFF. The CDR3 bases are TGTGCCAGCTCACCCTCCCTCGGAACTAATGAAAAACTGTTTTTT.

The gene calls are TRBV6-1 and TRBJ1-1; D unresolved. Germline assignment: CDR1 MNHNS and CDR2 SASEGT. This CDR3 contains 14 residues. The V gene lost 5 bases and the J gene lost 4 bases, with 14 bases spanning the gap. This CDR3 reads CASSQTRTSTEAFF. In DNA, the CDR3 is TGTGCCAGCAGTCAAACTAGGACGAGCACTGAAGCTTTCTTT.

This clone appeared a few times. The chain has TRBV10-3 and TRBJ2-5; D possibly corresponds to TRBD2 (6 bases). The germline V gene has CDR1 ENHRY and CDR2 SYGVKD. With 3 bases removed from V and 9 bases from J, the gap between germline ends came to 8 bases. This CDR3 is 11 amino acids long. The CDR3 DNA sequence: TGTGCCATCAGTGAAACGGGGGCCCAGTACTTC. Amino acid sequence: CAISETGAQYF.

CDR3 residues: CASSLGSGQPQHF. CDR3 nucleotide sequence: TGTGCCAGCAGTTTGGGCTCAGGACAGCCCCAGCATTTT. V gene TRBV27 combines with J gene TRBJ1-5; D call uncertain. Trimming left V 3 bases short and J 7 bases short, with 10 bases between. The CDR3 runs to 13 residues. Per germline, CDR1 MNHEY and CDR2 SMNVEV (reference sequence).

This chain connects TRBV18 to TRBJ2-7; 10 bases align to TRBD2. This CDR3 has 14 amino acids. CDR1 is KGHSH and CDR2 is LQKENI in the germline V gene. Trimming removed 2 bases from V and 5 bases from J; junction bases left unmatched: 3. For the CDR3, the DNA is TGTGCCAGCTCACCAGGACTAGCGGAACACGAGCAGTACTTC. Translating gives CASSPGLAEHEQYF.

The chain is built from TRBV27 and TRBJ1-4; maybe TRBD1 (5 bases). CDR1 is MNHEY, CDR2 SMNVEV, per germline (reference sequence). Trimming left V 0 bases short and J 10 bases short, with 12 bases between. The CDR3 consists of 14 residues. The CDR3 DNA reads TGTGCCAGCAGTTTATCGACGGCTACAGGAAAACTGTTTTTT. Translating it yields CASSLSTATGKLFF.

V and J are TRBV29-1 and TRBJ1-1; 7 bases align to TRBD1. V was pared by 7 bases and J by 4 bases, with 9 bases of the junction left unmatched. The CDR3 length is 13 residues. Per the germline V gene, CDR1 is SQVTM and CDR2 is ANQGSEA. CDR3 sequence reads: CSGLQGFGTEAFF. The CDR3, as DNA: TGCAGCGGGCTACAGGGGTTCGGCACTGAAGCTTTCTTT.

The chain uses TRBV7-8 and TRBJ1-3; D unclear. The length of the CDR3 is 14 residues. The germline V gene has CDR1 SGHVS and CDR2 FQNEAQ. Trimming cost V 5 bases and J 7 bases, with 15 bases left between them. The DNA for the CDR3 is TGTGCCAGCAGCCCCGGGGATGCTAGGAACACCATATATTTT. Translation: CASSPGDARNTIYF.

This clone was found a few times. The chain has TRBV13 and TRBJ2-2; 7 bases are a match to TRBD2. The V gene's germline CDR1 is PRHDT and CDR2 FYEKMQ (reference sequence). V was pared by 2 bases and J by 4 bases, with 4 bases of the junction left unmatched. The CDR3 covers 15 residues. The chain's CDR3 is CASSLYWEGTGELFF. DNA for the CDR3: TGTGCCAGCAGCTTATATTGGGAGGGCACCGGGGAGCTGTTTTTT.

The gene calls are TRBV27 and TRBJ1-4, with a possible D match to TRBD1 (6 bases). The length of the CDR3 is 13 residues. Germline V lookup: CDR1 MNHEY, CDR2 SMNVEV (reference sequence). V lost 10 bases and J lost 8, with 17 bases in between. In DNA form, the CDR3 reads TGTGCCACTAGTTTGGGGGGGCTCGAAAAACTGTTTTTT. Protein: CATSLGGLEKLFF.

The chain links TRBV28 to TRBJ2-7, with a possible D match to TRBD2 (5 bases). Germline lookup yields CDR1 MDHEN and CDR2 SYDVKM. This CDR3 spans 13 amino acids. V lost 6 bases, J lost 3 bases, and 12 bases lay in between. In DNA, the CDR3 is TGTGCCAGCAGCAGCCGGACTGACTACGAGCAGTACTTC. It encodes CASSSRTDYEQYF. The variable domain in full, with the rest retrieved from reference TRBV28 and TRBJ2-7, is DVKVTQSSRYLVKRTGEKVFLECVQDMDHENMFWYRQDPGLGLRLIYFSYDVKMKEKGDIPEGYSVSREKKERFSLILESASTNQTSMYLCASSSRTDYEQYFGPGTRLTVT.